A few counts support the clone carrying this T cell receptor beta chain. Its antigen is undetermined. The sample comes from a study of cytotoxic CD8 clonotypes in ibrutinib-treated CLL. Overall study context: The patients, under 13 relapsed/refractory and about 14 treatment-naive, included about 18 who were IGHV unmutated. Study-wide findings and caveats: With treatment, public clonotypes, which were uncommon, either contracted or remained stable.

The CDR3 is 15 residues long. The germline V gene has CDR1 SGDLS and CDR2 YYNGEE. The V and J ends lost 4 bases and 0 bases, in that order; junction bases with no gene match: 2. Generated by immunoSEQ multiplex PCR, the TCRdb table keeps only in-frame clones and is missing some. The table records some 200,000 clones, about 72% of them present only once. This sequence originates from a human donor with chronic lymphocytic leukemia. The sequences come from PBMCs, collected after 24 months of ibrutinib treatment. The V gene is TRBV9, the J gene TRBJ2-7; 12 bases match TRBD2. The CDR3 nucleotides read TGTGCCAGCAGCCCGACTAGCGGGAGCTCCTACGAGCAGTACTTC. Amino acids: CASSPTSGSSYEQYF.